The entry below gives a single TCR beta chain sequence along with its context. Its antigen is as yet unknown. This specimen comes from a study of response to subunit inactivated influenza vaccine. Via MiXCR, TCRdb re-called the RT-PCR reads, giving one row per CDR3 protein. Here the sample spans about 800,000 distinct CDR3 sequences, around 20% being singletons. The CDR3 has 15 residues. The ends were cut back, 4 bases at V and 4 bases at J, with 14 bases in the middle. Whole-study results and caveats: There was a suggestion from the authors that each seasonal influenza vaccination recruits few new T cells.

The input for sequencing was PBMCs from blood, taken around 5 days after vaccination. V usage is TRBV12-3 or TRBV12-4 and J usage is TRBJ1-3; the D gene is possibly TRBD1 (5 bases). The sequence was obtained from a man between 50 and 59 years old who received an inactivated influenza vaccine. CDR3 nucleotides: TGTGCCAGCAGTTCAGGGTTAACGCGGGGAAACACCATATATTTT. It encodes CASSSGLTRGNTIYF.